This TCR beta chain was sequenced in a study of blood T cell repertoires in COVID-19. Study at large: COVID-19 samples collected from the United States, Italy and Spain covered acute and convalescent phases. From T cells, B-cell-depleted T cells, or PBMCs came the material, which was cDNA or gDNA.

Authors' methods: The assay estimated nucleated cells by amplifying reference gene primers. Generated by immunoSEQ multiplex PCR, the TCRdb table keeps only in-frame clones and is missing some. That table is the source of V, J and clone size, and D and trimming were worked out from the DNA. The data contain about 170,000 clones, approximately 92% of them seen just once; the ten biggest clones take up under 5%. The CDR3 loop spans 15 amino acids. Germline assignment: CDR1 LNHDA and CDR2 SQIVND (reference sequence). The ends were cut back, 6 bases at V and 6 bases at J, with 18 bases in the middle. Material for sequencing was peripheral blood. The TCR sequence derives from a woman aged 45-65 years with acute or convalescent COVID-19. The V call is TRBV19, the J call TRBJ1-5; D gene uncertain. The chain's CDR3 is CASRSQRQAPQPQHF. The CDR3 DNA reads TGTGCCAGTAGGTCCCAGCGGCAGGCCCCTCAGCCCCAGCATTTT.